This TCR beta chain was sequenced for a study of T cells after somatic rescue of genetic block. Trimming took 0 bases from V and 6 from J; bases not matched to a gene: 3. Germline loops: CDR1 SGHRS, CDR2 YFSETQ. This CDR3 contains 15 residues. Clones were sequenced by immunoSEQ multiplex PCR, and TCRdb holds only the in-frame ones, with some missing. The sample lists approximately 65,000 clones; roughly 92% were seen once. The chain carries TRBV5-1 and TRBJ1-6; 7 bases align to TRBD1. The clonotype comes from a man aged 40-55 years. The material sequenced was peripheral blood mononuclear cells (PBMCs). The CDR3 sequence is CASSLVTGFNSPLHF. In nucleotides, the CDR3 is TGCGCCAGCAGCTTGGTGACAGGGTTTAATTCACCCCTCCACTTT.